This T cell receptor (beta chain) was recovered during a study of blood T cell repertoires in COVID-19. Here immunoSEQ multiplex PCR was the method, and the copy in TCRdb shows in-frame clones only, minus some. Seen here are 14,000 or so clones, around 84% observed once, and the top ten hold about a quarter. The CDR3 consists of 16 residues. The ends were cut back, 2 bases at V and 2 bases at J, with 15 bases in the middle. Germline CDR1 SGHAT, CDR2 FQNNGV. The V gene is TRBV11-2, the J gene TRBJ2-5; possible D gene TRBD2, 6 bases. The sample consisted of peripheral blood. This clonotype was obtained from a woman between 45 and 60 years old with active or convalescent COVID-19. The chain's CDR3 is CASSLIRDGGQETQYF. The CDR3 region has the DNA TGTGCCAGCAGCTTAATCCGGGACGGAGGGCAAGAGACCCAGTACTTC.